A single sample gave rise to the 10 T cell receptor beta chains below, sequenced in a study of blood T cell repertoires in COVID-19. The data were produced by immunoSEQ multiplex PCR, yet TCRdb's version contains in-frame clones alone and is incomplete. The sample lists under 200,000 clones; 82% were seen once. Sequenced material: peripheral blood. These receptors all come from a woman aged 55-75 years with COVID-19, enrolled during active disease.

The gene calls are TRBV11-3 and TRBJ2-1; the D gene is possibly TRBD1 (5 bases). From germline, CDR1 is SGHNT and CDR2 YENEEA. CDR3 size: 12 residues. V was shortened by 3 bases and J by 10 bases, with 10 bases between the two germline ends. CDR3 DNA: TGTGCCAGCAGCTTCGACAGAGAAGAGCAGTTCTTC. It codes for CASSFDREEQFF.

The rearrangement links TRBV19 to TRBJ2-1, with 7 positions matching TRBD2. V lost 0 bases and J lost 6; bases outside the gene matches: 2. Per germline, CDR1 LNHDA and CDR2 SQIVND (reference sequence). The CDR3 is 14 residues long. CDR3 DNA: TGTGCCAGTAGTATAGAGGCGGGAGTCAATGAGCAGTTCTTC. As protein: CASSIEAGVNEQFF.

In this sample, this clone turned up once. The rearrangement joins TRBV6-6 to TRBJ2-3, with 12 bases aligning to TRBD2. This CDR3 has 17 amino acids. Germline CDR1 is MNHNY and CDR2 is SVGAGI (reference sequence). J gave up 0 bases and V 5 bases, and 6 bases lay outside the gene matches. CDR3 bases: TGTGCCAGCAGTCCATCCGGGACTAGCGGGAGCACAGATACGCAGTATTTT. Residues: CASSPSGTSGSTDTQYF.

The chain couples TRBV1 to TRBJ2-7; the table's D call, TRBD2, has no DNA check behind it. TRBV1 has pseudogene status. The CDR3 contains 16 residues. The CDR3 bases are TGCACCAGCAGCCAGTCACTAGCGGGAACCTCCCTAGGGACGTACGTC. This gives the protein CTSSQSLAGTSLGTYV.

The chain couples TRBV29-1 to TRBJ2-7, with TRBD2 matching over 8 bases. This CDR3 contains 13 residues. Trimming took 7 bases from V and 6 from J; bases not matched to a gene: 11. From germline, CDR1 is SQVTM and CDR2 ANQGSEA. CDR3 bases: TGCAGCGCTCGACTACCCGGGACTAGCGAGCAGTACTTC. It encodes CSARLPGTSEQYF.

As DNA, the CDR3 is TGTGCCAGTAGTATAATGCAGGGCTTGGACAATGAGCAGTTCTTC. Translation gives CASSIMQGLDNEQFF. J is TRBJ2-1 and V is TRBV19; TRBD1 is a possible D gene (5 bases). CDR3 length: 15 amino acids. From germline, CDR1 is LNHDA and CDR2 SQIVND (reference sequence). Trimming took off 2 bases at V and 5 bases at J, with 13 bases between the two ends. Combining the CDR3 with reference TRBV19 and TRBJ2-1 gives the whole variable domain DGGITQSPKYLFRKEGQNVTLSCEQNLNHDAMYWYRQDPGQGLRLIYYSQIVNDFQKGDIAEGYSVSREKKESFPLTVTSAQKNPTAFYLCASSIMQGLDNEQFFGPGTRLTVL.

In nucleotides, the CDR3 is TGCGCCAGCAGCCAAGGTTTAACAGGGGAAGAGACCCAGTACTTC. Amino acid sequence: CASSQGLTGEETQYF. The rearrangement joins TRBV4-1 to TRBJ2-5, with 7 bases aligning to TRBD1. Germline CDR1 reads MGHRA; CDR2 reads YSYEKL. The trim removed 1 base at V and 3 bases at J, leaving 5 bases unmatched. The CDR3 loop spans 15 amino acids.

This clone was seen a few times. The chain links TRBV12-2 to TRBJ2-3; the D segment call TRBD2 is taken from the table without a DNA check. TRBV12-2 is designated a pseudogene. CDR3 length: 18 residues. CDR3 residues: CASLPSVDVGGRPDTQYF. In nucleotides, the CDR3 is TGTGCAAGTCTACCCAGCGTTGACGTGGGGGGACGTCCAGATACGCAGTATTTT.

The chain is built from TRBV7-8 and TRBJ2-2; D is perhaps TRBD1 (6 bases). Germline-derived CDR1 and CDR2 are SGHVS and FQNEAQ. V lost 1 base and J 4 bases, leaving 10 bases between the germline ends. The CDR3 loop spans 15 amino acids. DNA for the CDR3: TGTGCCAGCAGCTTAGTAGGGGGAAGCACCGGGGAGCTGTTTTTT. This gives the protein CASSLVGGSTGELFF.

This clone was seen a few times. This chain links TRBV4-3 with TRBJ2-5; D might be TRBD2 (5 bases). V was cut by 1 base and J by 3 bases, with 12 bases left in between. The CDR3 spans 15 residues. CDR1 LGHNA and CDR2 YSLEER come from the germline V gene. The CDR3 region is CASSQGRRSEETQYF. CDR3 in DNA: TGCGCCAGCAGCCAAGGGAGGAGATCGGAAGAGACCCAGTACTTC.